These 14 T cell receptor beta chains originate from one sample sequenced in a study of T cell responses to AZD1222 COVID-19 vaccine (dated by TCRdb to about 2021). The intended sense of this specimen's time point label: about 28 days (+/-7) after the second vaccine dose. Explained via the paper, the treatment or condition label denotes: meningococcal conjugate vaccine given as trial control. The library was built by means of the immunoSEQ multiplex PCR assay. TCRdb stores this immuneACCESS table with in-frame sequences only. Part of the clones is absent; in the studies checked, under half of the shortfall reflects unresolved V genes, and no reason is known for the rest. The sample table holds 150,000 or so clones, of which 70% to 90% were seen once. The ten top clones hold approximately 4.2% of the sample. Material: peripheral blood, obtained 28 days after the second dose of the MenACWY control vaccine. These receptors all stem from an adult who received the MenACWY meningococcal vaccine as a control.

V gene TRBV5-1 combines with J gene TRBJ1-1; a weak D match, TRBD1 (6 bases). There are 15 residues in the CDR3. The V end was cut by 4 bases, the J end by 3 bases, with 16 bases between. Per germline, CDR1 SGHRS and CDR2 YFSETQ. CDR3 loop: CASSHQDSSYTEAFF. DNA of the CDR3: TGCGCCAGCAGCCACCAGGACAGCTCTTACACTGAAGCTTTCTTT.

This clone was seen only a few times. The chain has TRBV28 and TRBJ2-7; D is unresolved. The CDR3 loop spans 16 amino acids. V was shortened by 5 bases and J by 2 bases, with 19 bases between the two germline ends. Germline CDR1 reads MDHEN; CDR2 reads SYDVKM. CDR3: CASSGSPYSDTYEQYF. DNA of the CDR3: TGTGCCAGCAGTGGCTCGCCCTACAGTGACACCTACGAGCAGTACTTC.

The chain links TRBV11-2 to TRBJ2-1, with TRBD1 as a possible D gene (6 bases). The CDR3 is made up of 16 amino acids. V lost 8 bases and J 2 bases, leaving 19 bases between the germline ends. From germline, CDR1 is SGHAT and CDR2 FQNNGV. The CDR3 nucleotides read TGTGCCAGCCGGGCCATCCAGGGGCCCCCCTACAATGAGCAGTTCTTC. Protein sequence: CASRAIQGPPYNEQFF.

V gene TRBV10-3 combines with J gene TRBJ2-4; no firm D call. The CDR3 length is 16 residues. V was pared by 3 bases and J by 0 bases, with 12 bases between. Germline CDR1 ENHRY, CDR2 SYGVKD. The CDR3 region has the DNA TGTGCCATCAGTGAAGACCACACGTTAGCCAAAAACATTCAGTACTTC. Amino acids: CAISEDHTLAKNIQYF.

The chain is built from TRBV30 and TRBJ2-5; D not certain. CDR1 is GTSNPN, CDR2 SVGIG, per germline (reference sequence). This CDR3 has 13 residues. With 0 bases removed from V and 2 bases from J, the gap between germline ends came to 7 bases. CDR3 region: CAWSVHSQETQYF. CDR3 in DNA: TGTGCCTGGAGTGTACACAGTCAAGAGACCCAGTACTTC. Complete variable domain (other parts from reference TRBV30 and TRBJ2-5): SQTIHQWPATLVQPVGSPLSLECTVEGTSNPNLYWYRQAAGRGLQLLFYSVGIGQISSEVPQNLSASRPQDRQFILSSKKLLLSDSGFYLCAWSVHSQETQYFGPGTRLLVL.

This clone was detected only a few times. The chain joins TRBV14 to TRBJ2-2; 11 bases agree with TRBD2. Germline V gives CDR1 SGHDN, CDR2 FVKESK. The J segment lost 4 bases and the V segment lost 1 base, leaving 11 bases of the junction unmatched. This CDR3 spans 19 amino acids. CDR3: CASSQGVTSGMWRTGELFF. Here the CDR3 DNA reads TGTGCCAGCAGCCAAGGGGTGACTAGCGGGATGTGGCGCACCGGGGAGCTGTTTTTT.

The V call is TRBV28, the J call TRBJ1-1, with a weak D call TRBD1 (5 bases). Trimming took 1 base from V and 0 from J, leaving 15 bases between them. CDR1 MDHEN and CDR2 SYDVKM come from the germline V gene. The CDR3 is 17 residues long. The CDR3: CASSLSSLGQLNTEAFF. Here the CDR3 DNA reads TGTGCCAGCAGTTTATCTTCCCTTGGACAACTGAACACTGAAGCTTTCTTT.

The chain links TRBV18 to TRBJ2-2; a weak D match, TRBD1 (6 bases). Germline loops: CDR1 KGHSH, CDR2 LQKENI. The CDR3 spans 16 residues. V lost 3 bases to trimming and J lost 3 bases, with 14 bases between them. CDR3 sequence reads: CASSPIFSGDTGELFF. As DNA, the CDR3 is TGTGCCAGCTCACCCATTTTCTCAGGGGACACCGGGGAGCTGTTTTTT.

This clone came up a few times. The V call is TRBV27, the J call TRBJ2-5, with 9 bases matching TRBD1. Germline V gene data show CDR1 as MNHEY and CDR2 as SMNVEV (reference sequence). The CDR3 is made up of 15 amino acids. Germline trimming cut 6 bases from V and 4 bases from J; bases unmatched to any gene: 9. CDR3 sequence reads: CASSSVTGGRETQYF. In DNA, the CDR3 is TGTGCCAGCAGCTCAGTAACAGGGGGCAGAGAGACCCAGTACTTC.

The chain carries TRBV10-3 and TRBJ1-2; D not resolved. Trimming took 7 bases from V and 4 from J, leaving 7 bases between them. Germline V lookup: CDR1 ENHRY, CDR2 SYGVKD. The length of the CDR3 is 11 residues. Here the CDR3 DNA reads TGTGCCATCACGACTGCCTATGGCTACACCTTC. Encoded protein: CAITTAYGYTF.

The chain recombines TRBV7-8 with TRBJ1-5; tentative D call: TRBD1 (5 bases). In germline, CDR1 is SGHVS, CDR2 FQNEAQ. The CDR3 runs to 14 residues. V gave up 0 bases and J gave up 9 bases, with 12 bases separating them. The CDR3, as DNA: TGTGCCAGCAGCTTAGCGGGGCGCGTGTCGCCCCAGCATTTT. Amino acids: CASSLAGRVSPQHF.

This rearrangement joins TRBV7-8 to TRBJ1-2, with 7 bases aligning to TRBD1. Per the germline V gene, CDR1 is SGHVS and CDR2 is FQNEAQ. The CDR3 runs to 15 residues. Germline trimming cut 5 bases from V and 4 bases from J; bases unmatched to any gene: 10. This CDR3 reads CASSPQGQLSYGYTF. Written as DNA, the CDR3 is TGTGCCAGCAGCCCGCAGGGACAGCTATCCTATGGCTACACCTTC.

The CDR3 nucleotides are TGTGCCAGCAGCCCGCCCGCAGGCAGGGGGGACACTGAAGCTTTCTTT. It codes for CASSPPAGRGDTEAFF. The gene calls are TRBV14 and TRBJ1-1, with TRBD1 matching over 7 bases. This CDR3 has 16 residues. Per the germline V gene, CDR1 is SGHDN and CDR2 is FVKESK. With 4 bases clipped from V and 3 bases from J, the junction kept 11 bases outside the gene matches.

This clone has only one observation. The chain links TRBV7-9 to TRBJ1-5; D is uncertain. Germline-derived CDR1 and CDR2 are SEHNR and FQNEAQ (reference sequence). The CDR3 is 14 residues long. The V gene lost 1 base and the J gene lost 4 bases, with 8 bases spanning the gap. CDR3 DNA: TGTGCCAGCAGCTTAGACAGCTTTAATCAGCCCCAGCATTTT. Its protein is CASSLDSFNQPQHF.